The clone carrying this T cell receptor beta chain was seen a handful of times. This CDR3 is 17 amino acids long. With 0 bases clipped from V and 0 bases from J, the junction kept 3 bases outside the gene matches. The V gene's germline CDR1 is SGHTA and CDR2 FQGNSA. This entry is derived from a study of beta chain features in type 1 diabetes. Reverse transcription of all isolated RNA meant that expressed TCRB transcripts were sequenced. Profiled with immunoSEQ multiplex PCR; TCRdb holds only in-frame clones, not every one. The sample holds around 500,000 clones; roughly 10% are singletons and the top ten take over 0.035%.

The chain is built from TRBV7-2 and TRBJ2-1; 9 nucleotides align to TRBD2. The source material was naive CD4+ T cells from blood. This clonotype was sampled from a woman between 18 and 30 years old in good health. CDR3 coding DNA: TGTGCCAGCAGCTTAGCGTTTAGCGGGAGCTCCTACAATGAGCAGTTCTTC. Translated: CASSLAFSGSSYNEQFF.